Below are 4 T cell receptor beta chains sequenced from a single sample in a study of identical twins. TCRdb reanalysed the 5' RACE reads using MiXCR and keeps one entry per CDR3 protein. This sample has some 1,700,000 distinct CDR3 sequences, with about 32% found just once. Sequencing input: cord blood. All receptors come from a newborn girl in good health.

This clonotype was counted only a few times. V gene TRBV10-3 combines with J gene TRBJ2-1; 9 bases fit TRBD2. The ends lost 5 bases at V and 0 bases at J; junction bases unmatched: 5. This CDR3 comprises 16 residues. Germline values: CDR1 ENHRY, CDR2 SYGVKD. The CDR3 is CAISPSGTVSYNEQFF. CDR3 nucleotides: TGTGCCATCAGTCCTAGCGGGACGGTCTCCTACAATGAGCAGTTCTTC.

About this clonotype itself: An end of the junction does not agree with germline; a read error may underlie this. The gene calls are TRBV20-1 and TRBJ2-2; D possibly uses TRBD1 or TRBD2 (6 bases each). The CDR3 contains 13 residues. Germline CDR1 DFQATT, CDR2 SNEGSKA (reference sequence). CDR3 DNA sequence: TGCAGTGCGCCAAAAGGGGACACCGGGGGGCTGTTTTTT. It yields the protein CSAPKGDTGGLFF.

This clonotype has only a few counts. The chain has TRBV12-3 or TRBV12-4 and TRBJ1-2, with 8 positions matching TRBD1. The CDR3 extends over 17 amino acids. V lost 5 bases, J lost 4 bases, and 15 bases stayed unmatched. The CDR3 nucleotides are TGTGCCAGCAGTGATTATTCCGGGACAGGATTACTCTATGGCTACACCTTC. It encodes CASSDYSGTGLLYGYTF.

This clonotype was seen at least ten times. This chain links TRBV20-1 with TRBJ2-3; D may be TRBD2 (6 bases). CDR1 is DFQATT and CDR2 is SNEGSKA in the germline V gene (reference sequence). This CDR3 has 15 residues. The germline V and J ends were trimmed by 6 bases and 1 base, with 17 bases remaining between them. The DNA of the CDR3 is TGCAGTGCGACGACCGCTAGCGAAGGCACAGATACGCAGTATTTT. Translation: CSATTASEGTDTQYF.